This T cell receptor (beta chain) was captured in a study of blood T cell repertoires in COVID-19. Study in general: In each case, the material was cDNA or gDNA derived from T cells, B-cell-depleted T cells, or PBMCs.

In its sample, this clone was seen a few times. In the original processing: Amplification with reference gene primers provided the estimates of nucleated cell counts. This table comes from immunoSEQ multiplex PCR, and its TCRdb copy is limited to in-frame clones, with some not included. That table furnishes V, J and clone size, whereas the DNA furnished D and trimming. The data contain about 130,000 clones, just under 85% of them singletons. V dropped 5 bases and J dropped 1 base, with 10 bases sitting between them. From germline, CDR1 is SGHVS and CDR2 FNYEAQ. This CDR3 has 14 amino acids. This receptor was obtained from a woman of 80 years or more with acute or convalescent COVID-19. Sequencing used peripheral blood. This chain connects TRBV7-6 to TRBJ2-3; D gene unclear. For the CDR3, the DNA is TGTGCCAGCAGCCGAGCGACGGGCACAGATACGCAGTATTTT. Protein sequence: CASSRATGTDTQYF.